Listed here are 32 T cell receptor beta chains from one sample, sequenced in a study of regulatory T cells in long-lasting Graves disease. CDR3 regions were amplified by Arm-PCR using iRepertoire HTBI primers to build TCR beta libraries. TCRdb re-called the multiplex PCR reads with MiXCR, one entry per CDR3 protein. The sample yields around 400,000 distinct CDR3 sequences, 15% seen once. Noted time point: newly diagnosed GD, antithyroid drugs for less than 3 months. PBMC-extracted RNA yielded the TCR library. The sequencing used peripheral blood mononuclear cells (PBMCs), collected at new diagnosis, from a patient treated with antithyroid drugs. These receptors came from a female donor with Graves disease.

This clonotype was observed at least ten times. This chain links TRBV18 with TRBJ1-5; possibly TRBD1 for D (5 bases). This CDR3 has 14 residues. Trimming cost V 2 bases and J 3 bases, with 8 bases left between them. Germline CDR1 reads KGHSH; CDR2 reads LQKENI. CDR3 sequence (DNA): TGTGCCAGCTCACCAGGGGGACTCAATCAGCCCCAGCATTTT. This codes for CASSPGGLNQPQHF.

This clonotype was seen at least ten times. This chain connects TRBV19 to TRBJ1-4, with TRBD1 identical over 8 bases. CDR1 LNHDA and CDR2 SQIVND come from the germline V gene (reference sequence). The V segment lost 4 bases and the J segment 6 bases; nucleotides outside the gene matches: 13. The CDR3 extends over 17 amino acids. CDR3 bases: TGTGCCAGTAGTACCACCCCTGACAGGGGAGGGGATGAAAAACTGTTTTTT. This gives the protein CASSTTPDRGGDEKLFF.

This clonotype was picked up many times. The chain recombines TRBV13 with TRBJ2-7; 11 bases map to TRBD1. Germline CDR1 and CDR2: PRHDT and FYEKMQ (reference sequence). The CDR3 contains 14 residues. The V gene end was trimmed by 5 bases and the J gene end by 5 bases; junction bases not matched to a gene: 5. For the CDR3, the DNA is TGTGCCAGCAGCGCCCGGACAGGGGGCGACGAGCAGTACTTC. Amino acid sequence: CASSARTGGDEQYF.

This clonotype showed up just a few times. V is TRBV7-9 and J is TRBJ1-5; 7 bases are shared with TRBD1. The trim removed 5 bases at V and 6 bases at J, leaving 22 bases unmatched. The CDR3 extends over 19 amino acids. Per the germline V gene, CDR1 is SEHNR and CDR2 is FQNEAQ (reference sequence). The CDR3 DNA reads TGTGCCAGCAGCCCGACTACAGGGGCGGTAGCGTCGAACAGTCAGCCCCAGCATTTT. This translates into CASSPTTGAVASNSQPQHF.

This clonotype occurred many times. The chain joins TRBV20-1 to TRBJ2-5; D gene uncertain. CDR1 is DFQATT and CDR2 is SNEGSKA in the germline V gene (reference sequence). The CDR3 is made up of 12 amino acids. The V end was cut by 2 bases, the J end by 5 bases, with 9 bases between. In DNA, the CDR3 is TGCAGTGCTAGACTTCCGGGCGAGACCCAGTACTTC. Amino acids: CSARLPGETQYF.

This clonotype was recorded at least ten times. V gene TRBV27 combines with J gene TRBJ2-2; D is perhaps TRBD1 or TRBD2 (5 bases each). The germline V and J ends were trimmed by 1 base and 2 bases, with 8 bases remaining between them. This CDR3 has 15 amino acids. Germline V gene sequence: CDR1 MNHEY, CDR2 SMNVEV (reference sequence). The CDR3 DNA follows: TGTGCCAGCAGTTTATTAGGGGACAACACCGGGGAGCTGTTTTTT. Amino acids: CASSLLGDNTGELFF.

This clonotype was counted ten times or more. The V and J genes are TRBV5-1 and TRBJ2-2; TRBD1 aligns across 8 bases. The junction had 7 bases not matched to a gene; V was cut back by 1 base and J by 2 bases. Germline V gives CDR1 SGHRS, CDR2 YFSETQ. CDR3 length: 17 amino acids. The CDR3 sequence is CASSLSLDRVNTGELFF. CDR3 in DNA: TGCGCCAGCAGCTTGAGTTTGGACAGGGTCAACACCGGGGAGCTGTTTTTT.

In this sample, this clonotype turned up many times. The chain links TRBV5-4 to TRBJ1-1, with D hard to call. Germline CDR1 SGHNT, CDR2 YYREEE (reference sequence). The length of the CDR3 is 14 residues. The V end lost 0 bases, the J end lost 6 bases, and 12 bases lay between the germline ends. The CDR3 nucleotides read TGTGCCAGCAGCTTGGGGTTAAGCAGGCCTGAAGCTTTCTTT. Encoded protein: CASSLGLSRPEAFF.

This clonotype has a count of ten or more. The chain has TRBV6-1 and TRBJ2-1; D gene ambiguous. Germline V gene sequence: CDR1 MNHNS, CDR2 SASEGT. V was cut by 6 bases and J by 9 bases, with 21 bases left in between. CDR3 size: 15 residues. The CDR3 loop reads CASSSARKERVEQFF. The DNA of the CDR3 is TGTGCCAGCAGCTCAGCAAGAAAGGAACGAGTTGAGCAGTTCTTC.

The rearrangement joins TRBV20-1 to TRBJ2-3; D is perhaps TRBD2 (6 bases). Trimming took 3 bases from V and 2 from J, leaving 12 bases between them. CDR1 DFQATT and CDR2 SNEGSKA come from the germline V gene (reference sequence). There are 14 residues in the CDR3. In DNA, the CDR3 is TGCAGTGCTAGTTTTGCGGGGTCCACAGATACGCAGTATTTT. Its translation: CSASFAGSTDTQYF.

The J gene is TRBJ1-3, the V gene TRBV9, with D perhaps matching TRBD1 (6 bases). The germline V gene has CDR1 SGDLS and CDR2 YYNGEE. The CDR3 sequence is 14 residues long. V lost 1 base and J lost 4, with 9 bases in between. The CDR3 DNA reads TGTGCCAGCAGCGTAAGGGGGGAAGGAAACACCATATATTTT. Translating gives CASSVRGEGNTIYF.

This clonotype was detected many times. The chain couples TRBV2 to TRBJ2-1; D ambiguous. Germline V lookup: CDR1 SNHLY, CDR2 FYNNEI. The CDR3 is made up of 16 amino acids. V lost 5 bases to trimming and J lost 0 bases, with 14 bases between them. The CDR3 loop is CASSQPAQSSYNEQFF. The CDR3 DNA reads as TGTGCCAGCAGTCAGCCCGCTCAGAGCTCCTACAATGAGCAGTTCTTC.

This clonotype was detected ten times or more. This rearrangement joins TRBV18 to TRBJ1-2, with D possibly matching TRBD1 (5 bases). Between the trimmed V and J ends, which lost 6 bases and 3 bases, there was a span of 11 bases. From germline, CDR1 is KGHSH and CDR2 LQKENI. The CDR3 runs to 13 residues. This chain's CDR3 is CASSPSRDYGYTF. The CDR3 region has the DNA TGTGCCAGCTCCCCGAGCAGGGACTATGGCTACACCTTC.

Comments on this clonotype: One end of the junction varies from germline; a read error may be responsible. This rearrangement joins TRBV7-7 to TRBJ2-7; 7 bases agree with TRBD1. The germline V gene has CDR1 SSHAT and CDR2 FNYEAQ (reference sequence). The CDR3 extends over 16 amino acids. The chain's CDR3 is CASSLYRGTGSYEQYF. Here the CDR3 DNA reads TGTGCTAGCAGCCTGTACAGGGGCACCGGGTCCTACGAGCAGTACTTC.

This clonotype was found many times. The V and J genes are TRBV12-5 and TRBJ1-3; weak D call: TRBD1 (5 bases). V dropped 0 bases and J dropped 4 bases, with 13 bases sitting between them. The CDR3 totals 16 residues. Germline CDR1 LGHNT, CDR2 FRNRAP. DNA of the CDR3: TGTGCTAGTGGTTTGGTACTGGGGGGAGGAGGAAACACCATATATTTT. Its translation: CASGLVLGGGGNTIYF.

The rearrangement joins TRBV11-2 to TRBJ2-1, with TRBD1 identical over 8 bases. This CDR3 has 15 amino acids. CDR1 SGHAT and CDR2 FQNNGV come from the germline V gene. V was pared by 5 bases and J by 10 bases, with 13 bases of the junction left unmatched. The CDR3 DNA sequence: TGTGCCAGCAGCCCAGGGGGCCTACAGGGCGGGGAGCAGTTCTTC. Translation gives CASSPGGLQGGEQFF.

This clonotype was observed many times. V gene TRBV28 combines with J gene TRBJ2-7; 12 nucleotides match TRBD2. V shed 5 bases and J 9 bases; nucleotides not matched to a gene: 14. Germline V gives CDR1 MDHEN, CDR2 SYDVKM. CDR3 length equals 16 residues. CDR3: CASSIRTSGMRLGQYF. For the CDR3, the DNA is TGTGCCAGCAGTATTCGGACTAGCGGGATGAGGTTAGGGCAGTACTTC.

The V and J genes are TRBV7-3 and TRBJ2-2; D possibly uses TRBD1 or TRBD2 (5 bases each). This CDR3 comprises 17 residues. Germline V gene lookup returns CDR1 SGHTA and CDR2 FQGTGA. Trimming left V 5 bases short and J 7 bases short, with 23 bases between. DNA of the CDR3: TGTGCCAGCAGCCTAAATTATCCGGGACCCCCGAACGGGGAGCTGTTTTTT. Protein product: CASSLNYPGPPNGELFF.

The V gene is TRBV18, the J gene TRBJ1-5; D is ambiguous. There are 14 residues in the CDR3. CDR1 and CDR2 from the germline V gene are KGHSH and LQKENI. With 3 bases removed from V and 9 bases from J, the gap between germline ends came to 15 bases. In DNA form, the CDR3 reads TGTGCCAGCTCACCCCTCCGTTCTCAGAGGCCCCAGCATTTT. Translating gives CASSPLRSQRPQHF.

This clonotype came up a few times. CDR3 region: CAISEDYEQYF. CDR3 sequence (DNA): TGTGCCATCAGTGAAGACTACGAGCAGTACTTC. The V and J genes are TRBV10-3 and TRBJ2-7; D gene uncertain. The CDR3 is 11 amino acids. Trimming took off 3 bases at V and 3 bases at J, with 3 bases between the two ends. The V gene's germline CDR1 is ENHRY and CDR2 SYGVKD.

A remark on this clonotype: With a much larger clone just one base away, this may be a read error. The chain employs TRBV19 and TRBJ2-3; TRBD2 agrees at 9 bases. V gave up 5 bases and J gave up 0 bases; unmatched junction bases: 6. This CDR3 spans 16 amino acids. Germline CDR1 and CDR2: LNHDA and SQIVND (reference sequence). This chain's CDR3 is CASSFRLAASTDTQYF. DNA of the CDR3: TGTGCCAGTAGTTTCAGACTAGCGGCGAGCACAGATACGCAGTATTTT. Drawing the rest from reference TRBV19 and TRBJ2-3, the complete variable domain is DGGITQSPKYLFRKEGQNVTLSCEQNLNHDAMYWYRQDPGQGLRLIYYSQIVNDFQKGDIAEGYSVSREKKESFPLTVTSAQKNPTAFYLCASSFRLAASTDTQYFGPGTRLTVL.

This chain uses TRBV9 with TRBJ2-3; TRBD2 aligns across 7 bases. The V and J ends lost 4 bases and 2 bases, in that order; junction bases with no gene match: 7. Germline V CDR1 and CDR2: SGDLS, YYNGEE. CDR3 length: 15 residues. The DNA for the CDR3 is TGTGCCAGCAGCCTCACCGGGACTAACACAGATACGCAGTATTTT. It yields the protein CASSLTGTNTDTQYF.

In this sample, this clonotype turned up a few times. The J gene is TRBJ2-1, the V gene TRBV20-1; TRBD1 matches at 11 bases. Trimming removed 5 bases from V and 8 bases from J; junction bases left unmatched: 5. This CDR3 is 13 amino acids long. The germline V gene has CDR1 DFQATT and CDR2 SNEGSKA (reference sequence). CDR3 amino acids: CSAGQGAHDEQFF. The CDR3 coding sequence is TGCAGTGCTGGACAGGGGGCGCATGATGAGCAGTTCTTC.

This clonotype showed up many times. The V and J genes are TRBV20-1 and TRBJ1-4, with TRBD1 as a possible D gene (5 bases). Trimming removed 0 bases at V and 2 bases at J, with 13 bases between. This CDR3 is built from 16 residues. The germline V gene has CDR1 DFQATT and CDR2 SNEGSKA (reference sequence). The CDR3 reads CSARDPLRGTNEKLFF. The CDR3 region has the DNA TGCAGTGCTAGAGACCCCCTTCGGGGGACTAATGAAAAACTGTTTTTT.

Ten or more counts support this clonotype. V and J are TRBV29-1 and TRBJ2-7; D is unresolved. Trimming shortened V by 0 bases and J by 0 bases, and 6 bases separated the two germline ends. CDR1 SQVTM and CDR2 ANQGSEA come from the germline V gene. The CDR3 is made up of 13 amino acids. In nucleotides, the CDR3 is TGCAGCGTTGAAGATTCCGGCTCCTACGAGCAGTACTTC. This translates into CSVEDSGSYEQYF.

This clonotype came up many times. The J gene is TRBJ2-7, the V gene TRBV20-1, with D uncertain. Germline values: CDR1 DFQATT, CDR2 SNEGSKA (reference sequence). The CDR3 length is 15 residues. V dropped 3 bases and J dropped 3 bases, with 18 bases sitting between them. CDR3 protein: CSARVLRYSNYEQYF. The CDR3 DNA reads TGCAGTGCTAGGGTGTTGAGGTACTCGAACTACGAGCAGTACTTC.

Many counts were recorded for this clonotype. The chain joins TRBV4-1 to TRBJ1-5; maybe TRBD1 (6 bases). The V end was cut by 4 bases, the J end by 4 bases, with 17 bases between. CDR3 length: 16 amino acids. CDR1 is MGHRA and CDR2 is YSYEKL in the germline V gene. CDR3 sequence (DNA): TGCGCCAGCAGCCGTCTAGCAGGGGCAGGGAATCAGCCCCAGCATTTT. It is translated as CASSRLAGAGNQPQHF.

This clonotype was detected ten times or more. The V call is TRBV27, the J call TRBJ2-7; TRBD1 aligns across 11 bases. Trimming cost V 8 bases and J 4 bases; bases outside gene matches: 7. This CDR3 contains 14 residues. In germline, CDR1 is MNHEY, CDR2 SMNVEV (reference sequence). For the CDR3, the DNA is TGTGCCAGCTCCCCGGACAGGGGGCCATACGAGCAGTACTTC. It yields the protein CASSPDRGPYEQYF.

This clonotype was detected ten times or more. The chain recombines TRBV27 with TRBJ2-7; D might be TRBD1 or TRBD2, each matching 5 bases. Germline CDR1 is MNHEY and CDR2 is SMNVEV (reference sequence). The V and J ends lost 0 bases and 8 bases respectively, with 20 bases between them. This CDR3 has 16 amino acids. In DNA form, the CDR3 reads TGTGCCAGCAGTTTATCCGTCGGACATTCACGGGGAAAGCAGTACTTC. Translated: CASSLSVGHSRGKQYF.

The sample holds many counts of this clonotype. This rearrangement joins TRBV2 to TRBJ2-3; 12 bases line up with TRBD2. The germline V gene has CDR1 SNHLY and CDR2 FYNNEI. Trimming at V came to 6 bases and at J to 2 bases, leaving 3 bases not matched to a gene. The CDR3 is made up of 15 amino acids. As DNA, the CDR3 is TGTGCCAGCAGGCGACTAGCGGGAGCCACAGATACGCAGTATTTT. It codes for CASRRLAGATDTQYF.

The chain has TRBV7-3 and TRBJ2-1; a possible D gene is TRBD2 (6 bases). Germline-derived CDR1 and CDR2 are SGHTA and FQGTGA. Trimming left V 8 bases short and J 6 bases short, with 14 bases between. This CDR3 has 13 amino acids. CDR3 loop: CASGRRAGNEQFF. The CDR3, as DNA: TGTGCCAGCGGGAGGAGGGCGGGCAATGAGCAGTTCTTC.

This clonotype was seen many times. At one end, the junction sequence differs from germline, possibly due to a read error. The chain is built from TRBV7-7 and TRBJ2-5; 9 positions agree with TRBD1. The CDR3 is made up of 14 amino acids. CDR1 and CDR2 from the germline V gene are SSHAT and FNYEAQ (reference sequence). The CDR3 sequence is CASSTDRGQETQYF. DNA for the CDR3: TGTGCTAGCAGCACAGACAGGGGGCAAGAGACCCAGTACTTC. Variable domain in full (rest from reference TRBV7-7 and TRBJ2-5): GAGVSQSPRYKVTKRGQDVTLRCDPISSHATLYWYQQALGQGPEFLTYFNYEAQPDKSGLPSDRFSAERPEGSISTLTIQRTEQRDSAMYRCASSTDRGQETQYFGPGTRLLVL.